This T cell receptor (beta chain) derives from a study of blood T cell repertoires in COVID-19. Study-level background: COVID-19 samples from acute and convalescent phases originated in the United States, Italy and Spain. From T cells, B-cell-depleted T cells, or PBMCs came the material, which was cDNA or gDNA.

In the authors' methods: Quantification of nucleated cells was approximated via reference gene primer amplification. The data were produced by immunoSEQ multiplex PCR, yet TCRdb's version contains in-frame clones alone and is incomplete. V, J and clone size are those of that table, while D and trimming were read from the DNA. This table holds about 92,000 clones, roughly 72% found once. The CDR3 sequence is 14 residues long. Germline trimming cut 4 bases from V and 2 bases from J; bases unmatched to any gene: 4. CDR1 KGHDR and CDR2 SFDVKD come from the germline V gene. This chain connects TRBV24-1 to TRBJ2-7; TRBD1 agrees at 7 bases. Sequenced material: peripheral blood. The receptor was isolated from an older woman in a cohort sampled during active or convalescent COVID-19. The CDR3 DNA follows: TGTGCCACCAGTGAACCCGGGACAGCCTACGAGCAGTACTTC. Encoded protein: CATSEPGTAYEQYF.